This entry is about one TCR beta chain. This clone was counted only a few times. No cognate antigen has been identified for it. No much larger clonotype is one base removed from it; base qualities were not supplied. Sample time point, as interpreted from the label and publication: baseline before first vaccination. Vaccinee samples were obtained from the UK trials COV001 and COV002, which included a single-blind randomized controlled phase 2/3 trial of AZD1222 (ChAdOx1 nCoV-19) in healthy adults. Trial participant PBMC samples were collected at day 0 and day 28 after the second dose for TCRbeta chain sequencing. This sample stems from a study of T cell responses to AZD1222 COVID-19 vaccine (TCRdb year 2021). Turning to the overall study: AZD1222 recipients whose second dose came at about 4 weeks and those whose second dose came at about 12 weeks were combined into one group, since spike-specific TCR depth and breadth did not differ between the two schedules. Enrollment into the trials was organized by age into subgroups of 18-55, 56-69 and 70-plus years, and those subgroups contained about 160, 30 and 59 TCR-sequenced participants, respectively. TCR sequencing was performed for 230 to 250 trial participants, of whom some 200 were given two doses of AZD1222 and around 25 were given two doses of MenACWY control vaccine. Overall study outcomes, separate from this receptor: Most participants were white British and females outnumbered males, and the authors suggested that clonal diversity may have been underestimated. After two AZD1222 doses, both the breadth and the depth of spike-specific TCRs were significantly higher than at day 0 and than in MenACWY recipients. The 56-69-year group was small, and its depth increase did not reach significance, likely because of low power. Because no day 14 peak-response samples were available, the repertoires could be characterized only after the peak T cell response. The vaccine-associated CD4 TCRs covered the entire spike protein, and the dominant responses fell in regions 160-218 and 743-854. Conclusions about previously exposed vaccinees are limited, since just five or six AZD1222 recipients were seropositive for SARS-CoV-2 at baseline. Reportedly, close to half of the unique spike-specific TCRs recognized epitopes lying outside the regions that are mutated in the B.1.351 and B.1.1.7 variants.

As encoded in the germline V gene, CDR1 is MDHEN while CDR2 is SYDVKM. V is clipped by 1 base and J by 2 bases, and the sequence between their germline boundaries is 6 bases long. Including the terminal cysteine and phenylalanine, the CDR3 comprises 14 residues. Only the CDR3 region is kept as DNA, spanning 42 bases read in frame from base 1. The CDR3 regions of human TCRbeta chains were analyzed by immunosequencing. The study's own analysis went as follows. TCRs in the repertoires were matched against a reference library of SARS-CoV-2-specific TCRs that had been generated with the MIRA antigen-specificity platform. Breadth meant the fraction of unique TCRs that were SARS-CoV-2-associated, whereas depth meant the fraction of total T cells that were SARS-CoV-2-associated. Using the MIRA data, every spike-specific TCR was mapped to the spike region that the TCR reacted to and assigned to either a CD4 or a CD8 class. Log10-transformed breadth and depth values were compared by one-way ANOVA with Sidak's multiple comparisons tests. The table was pulled from immuneACCESS by TCRdb, which kept in-frame rearrangements only. Such tables lose some clones; where checked, under half of the loss comes from unresolved V genes, and the rest has no known cause. D and trimming were read from the DNA, whereas the V and J calls and clone size are those reported in that table. The sample table shows more than 95,000 clones, and 80% to 90% are seen once. The ten largest make up 7.5% of the sample.

The sequence was obtained from an adult in good health. Sample: peripheral blood, taken on day 0 of AZD1222 vaccination. Rearrangement joined TRBV28 to TRBJ1-3; a tentative D match to TRBD1 spans 5 bases. The nucleotides read TGTGCCAGCAGTTTATCCAGGGCTGGAAACACCATATATTTT. This translates into CASSLSRAGNTIYF.